These T cell receptor beta chains were read from a single sample in a study of T-cell reconstitution after alpha-beta-depleted transplantation in children. TCRdb reprocessed the PCR reads with MiXCR, giving one entry per CDR3 protein. The table lists several thousand distinct CDR3 sequences, 16% of them singletons. The sequencing here drew on PBMCs, taken before TCRalphabeta/CD19-depleted stem cell transplant. The receptors were gathered from a boy younger than 10 with acute lymphoblastic leukemia, due to receive a stem cell transplant. CDR3s include the opening cysteine and the closing phenylalanine or tryptophan. A D gene is named only where the DNA matches it firmly. Not every row has a clone size; where given, it reads once, few, many or a size class.

clone size: many; J gene: TRBJ2-3; D gene: -; V gene: TRBV4-2; CDR3 protein: CASSSRGSGNGGDTQYF; CDR3 DNA: TGTGCCAGCAGCTCGCGGGGATCGGGGAACGGGGGAGATACGCAGTATTTT
clone size: medium-sized; J gene: TRBJ2-7; D gene: TRBD2; V gene: TRBV11-2; CDR3 protein: CASSHPPTSGGAYEQYF; CDR3 DNA: TGTGCCAGCAGCCACCCCCCGACTAGCGGGGGGGCCTACGAGCAGTACTTC
clone size: medium-sized; J gene: TRBJ2-7; D gene: TRBD1; V gene: TRBV6-5; CDR3 protein: CASSSAGTGLVEQYF; CDR3 DNA: TGTGCCAGCAGTTCCGCCGGGACAGGCTTAGTCGAGCAGTACTTC
clone size: many; J gene: TRBJ2-2; D gene: -; V gene: TRBV12-5; CDR3 protein: CASGLGWGAAGELFF; CDR3 DNA: TGTGCTAGTGGTTTGGGCTGGGGAGCGGCCGGGGAGCTGTTTTTT
clone size: medium-sized; J gene: TRBJ2-6; D gene: -; V gene: TRBV4-2; CDR3 protein: CASSQDQGKSGANVLTF; CDR3 DNA: TGTGCCAGCAGCCAAGACCAGGGGAAATCTGGGGCCAACGTCCTGACTTTC
clone size: medium-sized; J gene: TRBJ2-1; D gene: TRBD2; V gene: TRBV12-3/TRBV12-4; CDR3 protein: CASSSRGRLAGYNEQFF; CDR3 DNA: TGTGCCAGCAGTTCCCGGGGTAGGCTAGCGGGTTACAATGAGCAGTTCTTC
clone size: medium-sized; J gene: TRBJ2-1; D gene: TRBD2; V gene: TRBV7-9; CDR3 protein: CASSLGDSKRGVYNEQFF; CDR3 DNA: TGTGCCAGCAGCTTAGGAGATTCAAAGCGGGGGGTATACAATGAGCAGTTCTTC
clone size: many; J gene: TRBJ1-4; D gene: -; V gene: TRBV7-6; CDR3 protein: CASSLVTTEKLFF; CDR3 DNA: TGTGCCAGCAGCTTAGTGACGACTGAAAAACTGTTTTTT
clone size: medium-sized; J gene: TRBJ2-3; D gene: -; V gene: TRBV27; CDR3 protein: CASSPHRPGMGTDTQYF; CDR3 DNA: TGTGCCAGCAGTCCCCACCGCCCGGGGATGGGAACAGATACGCAGTATTTT
clone size: many; J gene: TRBJ1-6; D gene: -; V gene: TRBV12-3/TRBV12-4; CDR3 protein: CASSPLVQGKSPLHF; CDR3 DNA: TGTGCCAGCAGTCCGCTGGTACAGGGCAAATCACCCCTCCACTTT
clone size: many; J gene: TRBJ1-1; D gene: -; V gene: TRBV5-6; CDR3 protein: CASSFGTGRGTEAFF; CDR3 DNA: TGTGCCAGCAGCTTTGGGACCGGGAGAGGGACTGAAGCTTTCTTT
clone size: -; J gene: TRBJ1-1; D gene: -; V gene: TRBV7-2; CDR3 protein: CASSVYRAEAFF; CDR3 DNA: TGTGCCAGCAGCGTCTATCGGGCTGAAGCTTTCTTT
clone size: many; J gene: TRBJ2-5; D gene: -; V gene: TRBV6-1; CDR3 protein: CASSEGQQETQYF; CDR3 DNA: TGTGCCAGCAGTGAAGGGCAGCAAGAGACCCAGTACTTC
clone size: medium-sized; J gene: TRBJ2-2; D gene: -; V gene: TRBV20-1; CDR3 protein: CSAPRVQGGDAGELFF; CDR3 DNA: TGCAGTGCCCCGAGGGTTCAGGGAGGAGATGCCGGGGAGCTGTTTTTT
clone size: -; J gene: TRBJ1-2; D gene: -; V gene: TRBV9; CDR3 protein: CASSGFRPEGPANYGYTF; CDR3 DNA: TGTGCCAGCAGCGGCTTCCGTCCTGAAGGCCCAGCTAACTATGGCTACACCTTC
clone size: medium-sized; J gene: TRBJ1-5; D gene: -; V gene: TRBV6-5; CDR3 protein: CAARAGQGQPQHF; CDR3 DNA: TGTGCTGCCCGCGCAGGGCAGGGTCAGCCCCAGCATTTT
clone size: many; J gene: TRBJ2-5; D gene: -; V gene: TRBV18; CDR3 protein: CASSPLGETQYF; CDR3 DNA: TGTGCCAGCTCACCACTCGGCGAGACCCAGTACTTC
clone size: -; J gene: TRBJ1-1; D gene: -; V gene: TRBV20-1; CDR3 protein: CSLNDPGADTEAFF; CDR3 DNA: TGCAGCCTAAACGATCCCGGAGCGGACACTGAAGCTTTCTTT
clone size: medium-sized; J gene: TRBJ2-5; D gene: TRBD2; V gene: TRBV6-5; CDR3 protein: CASSLAGRETQYF; CDR3 DNA: TGTGCCAGCAGTCTAGCGGGGAGAGAGACCCAGTACTTC
clone size: medium-sized; J gene: TRBJ2-7; D gene: -; V gene: TRBV12-3/TRBV12-4; CDR3 protein: CASSPGPYEQYF; CDR3 DNA: TGTGCCAGCAGTCCAGGCCCCTACGAGCAGTACTTC
clone size: medium-sized; J gene: TRBJ2-1; D gene: TRBD2; V gene: TRBV27; CDR3 protein: CASSLYLAGGRLDNEQFF; CDR3 DNA: TGTGCCAGCAGTTTATATTTAGCGGGGGGCCGCTTGGACAATGAGCAGTTCTTC
clone size: -; J gene: TRBJ2-2; D gene: TRBD1; V gene: TRBV5-4; CDR3 protein: CASSLGDRNTGELFF; CDR3 DNA: TGTGCCAGCAGCTTGGGGGACAGAAACACCGGGGAGCTGTTTTTT
clone size: medium-sized; J gene: TRBJ1-5; D gene: -; V gene: TRBV12-3/TRBV12-4; CDR3 protein: CASSLQGQPQHF; CDR3 DNA: TGTGCCAGCAGCTTACAAGGTCAGCCCCAGCATTTT
clone size: many; J gene: TRBJ2-7; D gene: -; V gene: TRBV6-1; CDR3 protein: CASSESGLSYEQYF; CDR3 DNA: TGTGCCAGCAGTGAATCGGGACTCTCCTACGAGCAGTACTTC
clone size: -; J gene: TRBJ2-5; D gene: -; V gene: TRBV18; CDR3 protein: CASSTTGRETQYF; CDR3 DNA: TGTGCCAGCTCAACGACAGGGAGGGAGACCCAGTACTTC
clone size: medium-sized; J gene: TRBJ2-1; D gene: -; V gene: TRBV4-1; CDR3 protein: CASSQDGDPNNEQFF; CDR3 DNA: TGCGCCAGCAGCCAAGATGGGGACCCTAACAATGAGCAGTTCTTC
clone size: many; J gene: TRBJ2-5; D gene: TRBD1; V gene: TRBV15; CDR3 protein: CATSNLTGDQETQYF; CDR3 DNA: TGTGCCACCAGCAACCTCACAGGGGATCAAGAGACCCAGTACTTC
clone size: medium-sized; J gene: TRBJ2-4; D gene: -; V gene: TRBV10-2; CDR3 protein: CASRGALAKNIQYF; CDR3 DNA: TGCGCCAGCAGGGGGGCCCTAGCCAAAAACATTCAGTACTTC
clone size: medium-sized; J gene: TRBJ2-3; D gene: -; V gene: TRBV29-1; CDR3 protein: CSVRPGGDTQYF; CDR3 DNA: TGCAGCGTCCGCCCCGGTGGGGATACGCAGTATTTT
clone size: -; J gene: TRBJ1-5; D gene: TRBD1; V gene: TRBV2; CDR3 protein: CASSVRDRAPGNQPQHF; CDR3 DNA: TGTGCCAGCAGTGTCCGGGACAGGGCCCCGGGGAATCAGCCCCAGCATTTT
clone size: medium-sized; J gene: TRBJ2-7; D gene: -; V gene: TRBV6-5; CDR3 protein: CASSYGDGYEQYF; CDR3 DNA: TGTGCCAGCAGTTACGGAGACGGCTACGAGCAGTACTTC
clone size: many; J gene: TRBJ2-7; D gene: -; V gene: TRBV27; CDR3 protein: CASSLGGHFFYEQYF; CDR3 DNA: TGTGCCAGCAGTTTGGGGGGACACTTTTTCTACGAGCAGTACTTC
clone size: many; J gene: TRBJ1-2; D gene: -; V gene: TRBV6-5; CDR3 protein: CASSVIGYGYTF; CDR3 DNA: TGTGCCAGCAGTGTCATCGGGTATGGCTACACCTTC
clone size: medium-sized; J gene: TRBJ2-3; D gene: -; V gene: TRBV20-1; CDR3 protein: CSASAETDTQYF; CDR3 DNA: TGCAGTGCTTCAGCCGAAACAGATACGCAGTATTTT